This record covers a single TCR beta chain. Its target is unknown. This sample stems from a study of shared clonotypes between healthy human individuals. Broader study findings: Sequencing depth was a factor that was expected to affect clonotype sharing among donors. Clonotypes not shared had lower generation probabilities than those common to all four donors.

The CDR3 has 15 amino acids. Trimming left V 4 bases short and J 0 bases short, with 8 bases between. The germline V gene has CDR1 SGHRS and CDR2 YFSETQ. Assay: immunoSEQ multiplex PCR; the TCRdb copy retains only in-frame clones and omits some. The sample holds some 1 million clones, about 80% seen once. Sequences were obtained from memory CD4+ T cells sorted from blood. The subset: CD45RA-negative fraction. The sequence came from a young man in good health. V usage is TRBV5-1 and J usage is TRBJ2-6; unclear D gene. CDR3: CASSPLSSGANVLTF. For the CDR3, the DNA is TGCGCCAGCAGCCCCCTGAGCTCTGGGGCCAACGTCCTGACTTTC.